This T cell receptor (beta chain) was sequenced for a study of CD8+ T cells in alopecia areata (dated by TCRdb to 2016 to 2019). Notes on the research overall: The treated patients, all with moderate-to-severe alopecia areata, were enrolled in an open-label pilot trial of oral tofacitinib given at 5 to 10 mg twice daily. Amplification of TCRbeta CDR3 regions was done by immunoSEQ multiplex PCR using 35 Vbeta forward primers and 13 Jbeta reverse primers. To study T cell clonal expansion in alopecia areata, the researchers applied high-throughput TCRbeta sequencing to both the C3H/HeJ mouse model and human patients. Patients on tofacitinib were biopsied at baseline and after 4 and 24 weeks of treatment, and several of the patients also had a later scalp biopsy. Scalp tissue and sorted CD4+ and CD8+ peripheral blood T cells from patchy and totalis/universalis alopecia areata patients and from healthy controls were covered by human TCRbeta sequencing. Clonality in the scalp was compared among normal scalp (n=4), patchy alopecia areata scalp (n=8), and alopecia totalis/universalis scalp (n=8). The RNA source kit depended on sample type: the PAXgene miRNA kit for fixed scalp, the miRNeasy kit for PBMCs, and the RNeasy kit for mouse skin. Patients stayed on tofacitinib for 6 to 18 months and then had 6 months of follow-up off drug so that delayed response and recurrence could be assessed. The paper's findings and limits, for the study overall: Scalp TCR repertoire analysis is complicated because resident alphabeta T cells in normal human skin are also sequenced, whereas mouse skin is dominated by gammadelta T cells. Lesional scalp, especially in alopecia totalis/universalis, showed higher clonality and more expanded CD8+ clones than normal scalp, suggesting antigenic drive. Compared with mice, TCR sequences shared between patients were less clear, possibly partly because of HLA diversity across the patient population.

A remark on this clone: The antigen this receptor binds is unknown. One end of the junction is discordant with germline, which a read error may explain.

According to the study, the label for this sample's time point signals: baseline before oral tofacitinib. Peripheral blood and lesional scalp punch biopsies were obtained from patients with alopecia areata. After PBMCs were isolated by density centrifugation and stained for CD3, CD4 and CD8, a FACSAria was used to sort CD4+ and CD8+ T cells. Library preparation employed the immunoSEQ multiplex PCR assay. RNA was extracted from all samples and reverse transcribed into cDNA, which served as template for TCR sequencing. First-strand cDNA was synthesized using SuperScript III with a 2:1 mix of oligo-dT and random hexamers. A synthetic immune receptor repertoire was used to assess amplification bias, and residual bias was removed computationally. Turning to the authors' computational methods: Raw reads were preprocessed to remove errors, and CDR3 was defined by IMGT conventions from the conserved cysteine to phenylalanine. Clonality was calculated as 1 minus Shannon entropy normalized by log2 of the number of productive unique TCRs. Scalp TCRbeta sequences were cross-referenced with sorted blood CD4 and CD8 repertoires so that the CD4 or CD8 identity of scalp clones could be inferred. Here the immuneACCESS table is served through TCRdb, limited to in-frame sequences with V and J called. Missing clones are a known gap in these copies; in checked studies unresolved V genes cover under half, and the rest lacks a known reason. The V and J calls and the clone size are those of that table, but D and trimming were determined from the DNA. The sample table records 45,000 to 70,000 clones; around 97% of these occur just once. The ten largest clones take up roughly 24% of the sample.

The cysteine opens and the phenylalanine closes a CDR3 of 12 amino acids. The entry retains the CDR3 DNA only, 36 bases that are in frame from base 1. The CDR1 and CDR2 encoded by the germline V gene are MNHNS and SASEGT. The clonotype comes from a human donor with alopecia areata. The specimen was CD8+ T cells sorted from blood, collected at week 0. The chain is encoded by TRBV6-1 joined to TRBJ2-5; no D segment can be confidently identified. The DNA reads as follows: TGTGCCACCAGTGATCTTCAAGAGACCCAGTACTTC. This translates into CATSDLQETQYF.